These 24 T cell receptor beta chains share one sample of origin, sequenced in a study of Ad26.COV2.S vaccination and SARS-CoV-2 variants. TCRdb keeps only in-frame clones here, not all; method: immunoSEQ multiplex PCR. The sample yields around 450,000 clones, about 90% seen once. Stated treatment: 15 to 20 received Ad26.COV2.S at low or high dose, single or two shots; about five received placebo; per-sample allocation not given. Repertoires come from day 63 after the first vaccine or placebo injection. This specimen consisted of peripheral blood, obtained in a trial of Ad26.COV2.S vaccine versus placebo. The receptors derive from a person aged 18-65 years who received the Ad26.COV2.S COVID-19 vaccine or a placebo.

The chain links TRBV7-3 to TRBJ2-3; 7 nucleotides agree with TRBD2. This CDR3 region has 15 residues. V shed 4 bases and J 1 base; nucleotides not matched to a gene: 5. Germline assignment: CDR1 SGHTA and CDR2 FQGTGA. The CDR3 DNA reads TGTGCCAGCAGCTGGGAGGGAGCTGGCACAGATACGCAGTATTTT. Translation: CASSWEGAGTDTQYF.

The CDR3 nucleotides are TGTGCCAGCAGTTTAGTCCGGACAGGACTTAACTATGGCTACACCTTC. Protein: CASSLVRTGLNYGYTF. V and J are TRBV28 and TRBJ1-2; 7 nucleotides match TRBD1. From germline, CDR1 is MDHEN and CDR2 SYDVKM. The CDR3 sequence is 16 residues long. V gave up 2 bases and J gave up 1 base; unmatched junction bases: 7.

This chain's CDR3 is CASSHRLGNTEAFF. CDR3 coding DNA: TGCGCCAGCAGCCATCGTCTGGGAAACACTGAAGCTTTCTTT. The chain combines TRBV4-1 with TRBJ1-1; D remains unclear. The CDR3 covers 14 residues. Germline V gene data show CDR1 as MGHRA and CDR2 as YSYEKL. V was shortened by 3 bases and J by 2 bases, with 10 bases between the two germline ends.

The CDR3 reads CASSLPSGTSTDTQYF. DNA of the CDR3: TGTGCCAGCAGCTTGCCGTCGGGGACTAGCACAGATACGCAGTATTTT. The chain couples TRBV5-6 to TRBJ2-3; the D gene is possibly TRBD2 (6 bases). The CDR3 runs to 16 residues. The V and J ends lost 1 base and 0 bases respectively, with 12 bases between them. CDR1 is SGHDT and CDR2 is YYEEEE in the germline V gene.

As regards this clone: The sample carries other DNA sequences with the same CDR3. This sequence joins TRBV5-1 and TRBJ1-5, with 7 bases fitting TRBD1. This CDR3 is 14 amino acids long. CDR1 and CDR2 (germline): SGHRS, YFSETQ. V lost 1 base and J lost 2; bases outside the gene matches: 0. CDR3 region: CASSLTGGNQPQHF. The CDR3 bases are TGCGCCAGCAGCTTGACAGGGGGCAATCAGCCCCAGCATTTT.

This chain connects TRBV24-1 to TRBJ2-1; possibly TRBD1 for D (5 bases). Trimming removed 7 bases at V and 4 bases at J, with 7 bases between. Germline CDR1 is KGHDR and CDR2 is SFDVKD. The CDR3 extends over 12 amino acids. DNA for the CDR3: TGTGCCACCAGAGGGGCTTACAATGAGCAGTTCTTC. Its translation is CATRGAYNEQFF.

The V gene is TRBV4-1, the J gene TRBJ1-1, with unresolved D. V lost 4 bases and J lost 0, with 18 bases in between. This CDR3 region has 17 residues. CDR1 MGHRA and CDR2 YSYEKL come from the germline V gene. CDR3 in amino acids: CASSPFLSEQLNTEAFF. The CDR3 bases are TGCGCCAGCAGCCCTTTTCTCTCGGAACAGTTGAACACTGAAGCTTTCTTT.

The gene calls are TRBV7-3 and TRBJ2-2; 9 positions match TRBD1. V trimming: 4 bases; J trimming: 5 bases; junction bases outside the gene matches: 2. This CDR3 is built from 14 residues. Germline CDR1 SGHTA, CDR2 FQGTGA. The CDR3 loop reads CASSSGTGTGELFF. CDR3 nucleotide sequence: TGTGCCAGCAGCTCCGGGACAGGGACCGGGGAGCTGTTTTTT.

This chain links TRBV15 with TRBJ2-3; the D is unclear. The CDR3 runs 15 residues. Between the trimmed V and J ends, which lost 5 bases and 5 bases, there was a span of 17 bases. Looked up from germline, CDR1 is LNHNV and CDR2 is YYDKDF (reference sequence). The CDR3 protein is CATSGRTAAVDTQYF. In nucleotides, the CDR3 is TGTGCCACCAGCGGAAGGACGGCGGCCGTAGATACGCAGTATTTT.

The genes are TRBV7-2 and TRBJ2-7; D ambiguous. Germline loops: CDR1 SGHTA, CDR2 FQGNSA. This CDR3 spans 15 amino acids. The V gene lost 4 bases and the J gene lost 3 bases, with 16 bases spanning the gap. CDR3 region: CASSSLAPPDYEQYF. The DNA for the CDR3 is TGTGCCAGCAGCTCCCTCGCGCCTCCTGACTACGAGCAGTACTTC. Using reference TRBV7-2 and TRBJ2-7 for the parts outside the CDR3, the full variable domain is GAGVSQSPSNKVTEKGKDVELRCDPISGHTALYWYRQSLGQGLEFLIYFQGNSAPDKSGLPSDRFSAERTGGSVSTLTIQRTQQEDSAVYLCASSSLAPPDYEQYFGPGTRLTVT.

J is TRBJ2-2 and V is TRBV2, with 15 bases that match TRBD2. CDR1 SNHLY and CDR2 FYNNEI come from the germline V gene. This CDR3 has 21 residues. Trimming took 2 bases from V and 1 from J; bases not matched to a gene: 11. The CDR3 loop reads CASSERPGWTSGRVNTGELFF. CDR3 sequence (DNA): TGTGCCAGCAGTGAACGCCCCGGCTGGACTAGCGGGAGGGTGAACACCGGGGAGCTGTTTTTT.

V gene TRBV5-1 combines with J gene TRBJ2-6; no clear D gene. This CDR3 is 16 amino acids long. Germline CDR1 SGHRS, CDR2 YFSETQ. Trimming took 2 bases from V and 1 from J, leaving 10 bases between them. The DNA for the CDR3 is TGCGCCAGCAGCTTAGGACGCCATTCTGGGGCCAACGTCCTGACTTTC. This sequence encodes CASSLGRHSGANVLTF.

The rearrangement joins TRBV5-5 to TRBJ2-7; 10 nucleotides match TRBD1. The germline CDR1 and CDR2 sequences are SGHKS and YYEKEE (reference sequence). The J segment lost 5 bases and the V segment lost 4 bases, leaving 3 bases of the junction unmatched. The CDR3 is made up of 13 amino acids. The CDR3 nucleotides are TGTGCCAGCAGCGCGACAGGGGGCGACGAGCAGTACTTC. It is translated as CASSATGGDEQYF.

The chain is built from TRBV19 and TRBJ2-2, with 10 bases identical to TRBD1. The CDR3 spans 16 residues. CDR1 and CDR2 (germline): LNHDA, SQIVND (reference sequence). The V segment lost 5 bases and the J segment 6 bases; nucleotides outside the gene matches: 9. In DNA, the CDR3 is TGTGCCAGTAGTGCCCGGACAGGGGGTACCTCCGGGGAGCTGTTTTTT. Protein product: CASSARTGGTSGELFF. The entire variable domain, with the rest obtained from reference TRBV19 and TRBJ2-2, is as follows: DGGITQSPKYLFRKEGQNVTLSCEQNLNHDAMYWYRQDPGQGLRLIYYSQIVNDFQKGDIAEGYSVSREKKESFPLTVTSAQKNPTAFYLCASSARTGGTSGELFFGEGSRLTVL.

The rearrangement joins TRBV7-2 to TRBJ2-2, with unresolved D. The CDR3 runs 13 residues. Per the germline V gene, CDR1 is SGHTA and CDR2 is FQGNSA. Trimming removed 2 bases from V and 9 bases from J, with 10 bases in between. The DNA of the CDR3 is TGTGCCAGCAGCTTAAGTCGCGGCCGGGAGCTGTTTTTT. It codes for CASSLSRGRELFF.

CDR3 coding DNA: TGTGCCAGCACCGTTAGACCCAACAATGAGCAGTTCTTC. This gives the protein CASTVRPNNEQFF. The gene calls are TRBV27 and TRBJ2-1; D is uncertain. The CDR3 sequence is 13 residues long. V lost 7 bases, J lost 5 bases, and 12 bases lay in between. The germline V gene encodes CDR1 MNHEY and CDR2 SMNVEV (reference sequence).

The V call is TRBV7-3, the J call TRBJ2-7, with D uncertain. The germline V and J ends were trimmed by 5 bases and 3 bases, with 11 bases remaining between them. The CDR3 totals 13 residues. Germline assignment: CDR1 SGHTA and CDR2 FQGTGA. In DNA form, the CDR3 reads TGTGCCAGCAGCCATGACATTGACTACGAGCAGTACTTC. Translating it yields CASSHDIDYEQYF.

The V and J genes are TRBV27 and TRBJ2-7, with TRBD2 matching 9 bases. Trimming removed 8 bases from V and 4 bases from J; junction bases left unmatched: 15. The CDR3 contains 16 residues. CDR1 is MNHEY and CDR2 is SMNVEV in the germline V gene (reference sequence). CDR3 DNA: TGTGCCAGCGGCAACTTGTTAGCGGGAGCGACTTACGAGCAGTACTTC. Protein sequence: CASGNLLAGATYEQYF.

The chain links TRBV5-6 to TRBJ1-1; D possibly corresponds to TRBD1 (5 bases). CDR1 is SGHDT, CDR2 YYEEEE, per germline. The CDR3 sequence is 14 residues long. V was pared by 0 bases and J by 6 bases, with 12 bases between. The CDR3 DNA reads as TGTGCCAGCAGCTTGGTCGCGCAGGGTTCTGAAGCTTTCTTT. Encoded protein: CASSLVAQGSEAFF.

V gene TRBV9 combines with J gene TRBJ1-4; D uncertain. Germline CDR1 reads SGDLS; CDR2 reads YYNGEE. The CDR3 runs to 14 residues. The V end lost 2 bases, the J end lost 7 bases, and 12 bases lay between the germline ends. The CDR3 here is CASSVSSETEKLFF. The CDR3 region has the DNA TGTGCCAGCAGCGTTTCGTCAGAAACTGAAAAACTGTTTTTT.

The J gene is TRBJ2-1, the V gene TRBV28; D is possibly TRBD2 (6 bases). This CDR3 comprises 16 residues. CDR1 and CDR2 (germline): MDHEN, SYDVKM. Between the trimmed V and J ends, which lost 7 bases and 4 bases, there was a span of 20 bases. The CDR3 sequence is CASTNPREEAYNEQFF. CDR3 in DNA: TGTGCCAGCACCAACCCGAGGGAGGAGGCTTACAATGAGCAGTTCTTC.

This sequence joins TRBV24-1 and TRBJ1-2; a weak D match, TRBD1 (6 bases). This CDR3 is built from 15 residues. The V gene lost 4 bases and the J gene lost 1 base, with 12 bases spanning the gap. Germline V gene lookup returns CDR1 KGHDR and CDR2 SFDVKD. CDR3: CATSDPGADNYGYTF. The DNA for the CDR3 is TGTGCCACCAGTGACCCGGGGGCGGATAACTATGGCTACACCTTC.

This clone was detected only once. The V call is TRBV4-2, the J call TRBJ2-1, with 11 bases lining up with TRBD2. The CDR3 spans 14 residues. Germline trimming cut 5 bases from V and 7 bases from J; bases unmatched to any gene: 4. Germline assignment: CDR1 LGHNA and CDR2 YNFKEQ. The CDR3 DNA reads as TGTGCCAGCAGCATTCGGACTAGCGGGAATGAGCAGTTCTTC. Amino acids: CASSIRTSGNEQFF.

The chain combines TRBV2 with TRBJ2-3; TRBD2 agrees at 12 bases. This CDR3 has 15 amino acids. The V segment lost 5 bases and the J segment 5 bases; nucleotides outside the gene matches: 5. The germline V gene has CDR1 SNHLY and CDR2 FYNNEI. In DNA form, the CDR3 reads TGTGCCAGCAGTCCGACTAGCGGGAGATTAGATACGCAGTATTTT. This encodes CASSPTSGRLDTQYF. The full variable domain, with the rest looked up from reference TRBV2 and TRBJ2-3, is EPEVTQTPSHQVTQMGQEVILRCVPISNHLYFYWYRQILGQKVEFLVSFYNNEISEKSEIFDDQFSVERPDGSNFTLKIRSTKLEDSAMYFCASSPTSGRLDTQYFGPGTRLTVL.